The next 2 T cell receptor beta chains were all read from a single sample in a study of T cell changes during pregnancy in multiple sclerosis. The data were produced by immunoSEQ multiplex PCR, yet TCRdb's version contains in-frame clones alone and is incomplete. The repertoire includes about 67,000 clones, 80% to 95% of them detected once, and over 1.3% sits in the top ten. The sequencing used peripheral blood, collected in the second trimester of pregnancy. Receptors originate from a female donor with multiple sclerosis, enrolled in a pregnancy study.

The chain joins TRBV7-9 to TRBJ1-2; 10 nucleotides line up with TRBD1. The CDR3 is made up of 16 amino acids. Germline V gives CDR1 SEHNR, CDR2 FQNEAQ (reference sequence). V was pared by 0 bases and J by 1 base, with 2 bases of the junction left unmatched. In DNA form, the CDR3 reads TGTGCCAGCAGCTTAGCCGGGACAGGGGTTAACTATGGCTACACCTTC. It is translated as CASSLAGTGVNYGYTF.

This clone was observed once. This rearrangement joins TRBV4-2 to TRBJ2-1; 8 bases line up with TRBD1. Germline CDR1 reads LGHNA; CDR2 reads YNFKEQ. This CDR3 is 15 amino acids long. J lost 2 bases, V lost 1 base, and 1 base had no gene match. The CDR3, as DNA: TGTGCCAGCAGCCAAGGGGGACAGGCCTACAATGAGCAGTTCTTC. Its translation: CASSQGGQAYNEQFF.